These 21 T cell receptor beta chains originate from one sample sequenced in a study of regulatory T cells in long-lasting Graves disease. Sequencing libraries for TCR beta were prepared with iRepertoire HTBI primers and Arm-PCR of CDR3 regions. TCRdb reanalysed the multiplex PCR reads using MiXCR and keeps one entry per CDR3 protein. The table shows roughly 420,000 distinct CDR3 sequences, with approximately 14% occurring only once. The sample's time point: newly diagnosed GD, antithyroid drugs for less than 3 months. PBMC RNA was the source of the TCR library. The same data also went into a second study, on T cells in Graves' hyperthyroidism and ophthalmopathy.

This material consisted of peripheral blood mononuclear cells (PBMCs), taken at new diagnosis, from a patient treated with antithyroid drugs. Source of these receptors: a woman aged 45-65 years with Graves disease.

A few counts support this clonotype. The genes are TRBV6-5 and TRBJ1-1, with TRBD1 identical over 9 bases. The CDR3 length is 16 residues. With 0 bases clipped from V and 1 base from J, the junction kept 3 bases outside the gene matches. CDR1 MNHEY and CDR2 SVGAGI come from the germline V gene. The CDR3 sequence is CASSYSGQGRNTEAFF. Written as DNA, the CDR3 is TGTGCCAGCAGTTACTCTGGACAGGGGAGGAACACTGAAGCTTTCTTT.

In this sample, this clonotype turned up many times. This sequence joins TRBV5-1 and TRBJ2-3, with 8 positions matching TRBD2. CDR3 length equals 16 residues. Germline assignment: CDR1 SGHRS and CDR2 YFSETQ. Losses at the gene ends were 3 bases for V and 4 bases for J; bases not matched to a gene: 10. The CDR3, as DNA: TGCGCCAGCAGCTCGGACGGGAGCGGGAGACCAGATACGCAGTATTTT. It specifies CASSSDGSGRPDTQYF.

This clonotype occurred a few times. This chain uses TRBV19 with TRBJ2-3, with 7 bases identical to TRBD2. CDR1 is LNHDA and CDR2 is SQIVND in the germline V gene (reference sequence). V was clipped by 5 bases and J by 1 base; unmatched bases: 6. This CDR3 has 15 residues. The CDR3 region has the DNA TGTGCCAGTAGTTTCCTAGCGGATCGCACAGATACGCAGTATTTT. The encoded protein is CASSFLADRTDTQYF.

This clonotype was found many times. This chain uses TRBV28 with TRBJ2-3; possibly TRBD1 for D (6 bases). Germline V gene lookup returns CDR1 MDHEN and CDR2 SYDVKM. The V gene lost 5 bases and the J gene lost 0 bases, with 12 bases spanning the gap. This CDR3 has 15 residues. CDR3 bases: TGTGCCAGCAGTCACCGCACAGGGAGCACAGATACGCAGTATTTT. This encodes CASSHRTGSTDTQYF.

This clonotype has a handful of counts. A much bigger clone sits one base away, suggesting this may be a read error. This chain uses TRBV28 with TRBJ2-4; TRBD2 matches at 10 bases. This CDR3 has 13 amino acids. Trimming removed 9 bases from V and 13 bases from J; junction bases left unmatched: 12. The germline V gene has CDR1 MDHEN and CDR2 SYDVKM. In DNA, the CDR3 is TGTGCCAGTCTAGCGGGAGTTGTCAATGAGCAGTACTTC. The encoded protein is CASLAGVVNEQYF.

This clonotype was counted many times. The rearrangement uses TRBV10-3 and TRBJ2-5; no reliable D call. The CDR3 spans 13 residues. Germline-derived CDR1 and CDR2 are ENHRY and SYGVKD. V dropped 4 bases and J dropped 2 bases, with 8 bases sitting between them. CDR3 amino acids: CAISGTLQETQYF. In nucleotides, the CDR3 is TGTGCCATCAGTGGGACGCTACAAGAGACCCAGTACTTC.

This clonotype was seen a few times. Relative to the germline gene, one junction end is altered; a read error may explain this. V gene TRBV5-1 combines with J gene TRBJ2-7; 9 nucleotides match TRBD1. Germline V gene data show CDR1 as SGHRS and CDR2 as YFSETQ. This CDR3 is built from 15 residues. The CDR3 is CASSLRDREIYEQYF. DNA of the CDR3: TGTGCCAGCAGCCTCCGGGACAGGGAGATATACGAGCAGTACTTC.

The V and J genes are TRBV7-2 and TRBJ2-6; a possible D gene is TRBD1 (5 bases). With 5 bases removed from V and 3 bases from J, the gap between germline ends came to 11 bases. The CDR3 runs to 15 residues. Germline V gene lookup returns CDR1 SGHTA and CDR2 FQGNSA. CDR3 nucleotides: TGTGCCAGCAGCCCCTCAGGGCGTGGGGCCAACGTCCTGACTTTC. Translating gives CASSPSGRGANVLTF.

For this clonotype: Given a much more abundant clone one base away, this may be a read error. The chain is built from TRBV30 and TRBJ1-2; TRBD1 agrees at 7 bases. The CDR3 spans 13 residues. In germline, CDR1 is GTSNPN, CDR2 SVGIG (reference sequence). The CDR3 nucleotides are TGTGCCTGGAGTTTAACAGGGGAAGCTGGCTACGCCTTC. This gives the protein CAWSLTGEAGYAF.

This clonotype was recorded at least ten times. The gene calls are TRBV2 and TRBJ1-1; no clear D. The V end lost 6 bases, the J end lost 7 bases, and 9 bases lay between the germline ends. CDR1 and CDR2 from the germline V gene are SNHLY and FYNNEI. The CDR3 runs 11 residues. The CDR3 nucleotides read TGTGCCAGCAGCGTAGACATTGAAGCTTTCTTT. Translation gives CASSVDIEAFF. The full variable domain, its missing parts supplied by reference TRBV2 and TRBJ1-1, is EPEVTQTPSHQVTQMGQEVILRCVPISNHLYFYWYRQILGQKVEFLVSFYNNEISEKSEIFDDQFSVERPDGSNFTLKIRSTKLEDSAMYFCASSVDIEAFFGQGTRLTVV.

There are many counts of this clonotype. J is TRBJ2-7 and V is TRBV27, with TRBD1 identical over 8 bases. The germline gives CDR1 MNHEY, CDR2 SMNVEV (reference sequence). The V segment lost 0 bases and the J segment 6 bases; nucleotides outside the gene matches: 13. CDR3 length: 17 residues. This chain's CDR3 is CASSLSAGGLGLVEQYF. In DNA form, the CDR3 reads TGTGCCAGCAGTTTATCGGCAGGGGGCTTGGGCCTAGTCGAGCAGTACTTC.

This clonotype was detected only a few times. The chain combines TRBV9 with TRBJ2-1, with 7 bases identical to TRBD2. This CDR3 is 13 amino acids long. Unmatched junction bases numbered 1, after V lost 3 bases and J lost 4 bases. Germline V lookup: CDR1 SGDLS, CDR2 YYNGEE. The CDR3 spells CASSAGLYNEQFF. CDR3 bases: TGTGCCAGCAGCGCGGGACTATACAATGAGCAGTTCTTC.

This clonotype was counted many times. CDR3 DNA sequence: TGTGCCAGCACCCCCATGACTAGCGGGGAGGAGCAGTTCTTC. Protein: CASTPMTSGEEQFF. This sequence joins TRBV12-3 or TRBV12-4 and TRBJ2-1, with 11 bases matching TRBD2. The CDR3 length is 14 residues. V lost 7 bases to trimming and J lost 10 bases; unmatched junction nucleotides: 9.

Of note for this clonotype: This may stem from a read error, because a much larger clone lies one nucleotide away. The chain uses TRBV7-9 and TRBJ2-7, with 9 bases matching TRBD2. Germline values: CDR1 SEHNR, CDR2 FQNEAQ (reference sequence). J was trimmed by 7 bases and V by 5 bases; bases with no gene match: 6. The CDR3 extends over 13 amino acids. This CDR3 is CASSPPAGGEQYF. Written as DNA, the CDR3 is TGTGCCAGCAGCCCCCCAGCGGGAGGAGAGCAGTACTTC.

This clonotype was found many times. This chain connects TRBV7-9 to TRBJ1-2; no clear D. Deletions cut 4 bases from V and 0 bases from J, with 21 bases between. Germline V gives CDR1 SEHNR, CDR2 FQNEAQ (reference sequence). The CDR3 has 18 residues. CDR3 loop: CASSSQTLWGKSNYGYTF. CDR3 DNA: TGTGCCAGCAGCTCGCAAACCCTGTGGGGAAAGTCTAACTATGGCTACACCTTC.

On this clonotype: The conserved final phenylalanine or tryptophan is absent from the CDR3, which likely points to a read error. V is TRBV3-1 and J is TRBJ2-7, with TRBD2 matching over 9 bases. V lost 1 base and J lost 6; bases outside the gene matches: 10. Germline lookup yields CDR1 LGHDT and CDR2 YNNKEL (reference sequence). The CDR3 has 16 residues. CDR3: CASSQVGSGSFGEQYL. CDR3 bases: TGTGCCAGCAGCCAAGTAGGTAGCGGGAGTTTTGGCGAGCAGTACCTC.

This clonotype has at least ten counts. CDR3 DNA: TGTGCCAGCCGAAATCGACTGAGCGGGAGCACAGATACGCAGTATTTT. It is translated as CASRNRLSGSTDTQYF. This chain links TRBV6-1 with TRBJ2-3, with a tentative D call TRBD2 (6 bases). Between the trimmed V and J ends, which lost 8 bases and 0 bases, there was a span of 18 bases. The CDR3 contains 16 residues. CDR1 is MNHNS, CDR2 SASEGT, per germline.

With respect to this clonotype: This sequence may be a read error, since a much larger clone differs from it by one base. V and J are TRBV4-2 and TRBJ1-3, with D uncertain. V was trimmed by 0 bases and J by 0 bases, leaving 3 bases between them. Germline loops: CDR1 LGHNA, CDR2 YNFKEQ. The CDR3 runs to 14 residues. CDR3 in DNA: TGTGCCAGCAGCCAAGACTTCTCTGGAAACACCATATATTTT. Its protein is CASSQDFSGNTIYF.

With regard to this clonotype: A read error may explain this, as a much larger clone is one base away. The chain combines TRBV9 with TRBJ2-3, with 10 bases fitting TRBD2. Germline V gene lookup returns CDR1 SGDLS and CDR2 YYNGEE. This CDR3 is 16 amino acids long. This CDR3 reads CASSQPLAGTADTKYF. In DNA, the CDR3 is TGTGCCAGCAGTCAACCACTAGCGGGAACCGCAGATACGAAGTATTTT.

The chain couples TRBV4-1 to TRBJ2-3; 10 nucleotides align to TRBD2. CDR3 length: 15 amino acids. V trimming: 3 bases; J trimming: 2 bases; junction bases outside the gene matches: 2. Germline V lookup: CDR1 MGHRA, CDR2 YSYEKL. CDR3 loop: CASSHSGRNTDTQYF. The CDR3 DNA sequence: TGCGCCAGCAGCCATAGCGGGAGGAACACAGATACGCAGTATTTT.

Remarks on this clonotype: A clone one base away is much larger, so this may be a read error. V usage is TRBV28 and J usage is TRBJ2-5; tentatively, D is TRBD1 or TRBD2 (6 bases each). V lost 6 bases, J lost 11 bases, and 25 bases lay in between. The CDR3 is 15 amino acids. The germline V gene encodes CDR1 MDHEN and CDR2 SYDVKM. CDR3 bases: TGTGCCAGCAGCTTCATAGGGGGGTCAAGCAATGAGCAGTACTTC. Translation gives CASSFIGGSSNEQYF.